This T cell receptor beta chain was retrieved from a study of a mutant IDH1 vaccine in newly diagnosed glioma. Study context: Patients previously underwent radiotherapy, temozolomide, or both, and most underwent both.

The time point is: week 23, last vaccination. Vaccinated patients received 300 ug of mutant IDH1 20-mer peptide per dose, with topical imiquimod. Concerning this clone itself: Its antigen is unidentified.

The study's findings and limits: Apparently, pseudoprogression bore no relation to changes among the top peripheral T cell clonotypes.

Clones were sequenced by immunoSEQ multiplex PCR, and TCRdb holds only the in-frame ones, with some missing. The top ten clones hold under 2.5% of a sample with around 78,000 clones, approximately 85% of them seen once. V dropped 6 bases and J dropped 2; count of bases not matched to a gene: 5. Germline lookup yields CDR1 MNHEY and CDR2 SMNVEV (reference sequence). CDR3 length equals 14 residues. Sequenced here: PBMCs, sampled from a glioma patient whose treatment included an IDH1 peptide vaccine. The J gene is TRBJ2-3, the V gene TRBV27, with 7 bases aligning to TRBD1. The sequence derives from a man aged 25-40 years with glioma. Some clones in this sample may be carry-over from other donors' samples. The CDR3 loop is CASRRGGVTDTQYF. In DNA form, the CDR3 reads TGTGCCAGCAGGCGAGGGGGCGTCACAGATACGCAGTATTTT.